This TCR beta chain was documented in a study of T cells in Graves' hyperthyroidism and ophthalmopathy (dated by TCRdb to about 2019). About the full investigation: To identify distinguishing TCR V-J signatures, a discovery cohort of roughly 100 patients was used, comprising fewer than 45 with Graves' ophthalmopathy and some 60 with stable Graves' hyperthyroidism. Prospective prediction of ophthalmopathy was tested in an independent validation cohort of approximately 18 hyperthyroidism patients and 17 patients who later progressed to ophthalmopathy. The 75 to 100 discovery patients were randomly split 7:3 into training and test sets. In addition, the study compared T-cell repertoires in thyroid tissue and in blood from roughly six Graves' hyperthyroidism patients. Once sampling was done, hyperthyroidism patients were given methimazole at a starting dose of 30 mg daily, whereas ophthalmopathy patients were given high-dose intravenous methylprednisolone. TCR Vbeta CDR3 sequencing of approximately 140 peripheral blood samples (approximately 44 ophthalmopathy, 70 to 85 hyperthyroidism and approximately 17 progressor patients) is reported in the paper. Broader findings and caveats from the paper: In cross-validation, a model built on a 13 V-J signature told ophthalmopathy apart from stable hyperthyroidism with 87.88% sensitivity and approximately 81% specificity, and in testing the same model reached 80%/75%. Most expanded thyroid clonotypes (frequency above 0.001) were also detected in blood, a finding suggesting that blood repertoires may reflect thyroid immune responses. Sample size was not statistically predetermined, and investigators were not blinded to group allocation. In validation, the model predicted progression to ophthalmopathy with 60% to 71% sensitivity and 72% to 85% specificity, a median of roughly seven months before onset.

Graves' hyperthyroidism was defined as stable when no progression to ophthalmopathy occurred over 18 months of follow-up. The hyperthyroidism patients were between 18 and 65 years old and newly diagnosed, with a disease duration of less than 2 months. The study excluded patients with uncontrolled infections, other autoimmune diseases, pregnancy or lactation. Clinical symptoms, serum thyroxine and TRAb, thyroid ultrasound, and orbital computed tomography formed the basis for the diagnoses. Total RNA was extracted using Trizol reagent, and RNA quality was assessed on an Agilent 2100 Bioanalyzer. The TCR beta CDR3 regions were amplified from the RNA transcripts. A first-round RT-PCR of the TCR CDR3 used the HTBI primer set with the Qiagen OneStep RT-PCR kit. Libraries were constructed in a second round of multiplex PCR, after which size selection and purification were carried out. Sequencing of the libraries was done on an Illumina HiSeq2000 using paired-end 100 bp reads. For the original study's pipeline: SOAPnuke was used to process the raw data, with reads discarded if the reads contained adapters or uncalled bases, had a mean Phred below 15, or lacked an exact constant-primer or identifier match. High-quality paired reads were merged with COPE v1.2.5, and unique nucleotide sequences were defined as clonotypes. Clonotypes were aligned to IMGT TRBV, TRBD and TRBJ reference segments using MiTCR v1.1. Only V-J combinations with frequency above 0.0001, covering about 99% of repertoires, were analysed. A TCS score was defined as the ratio between F50 (clonal expansion) and ExV (chaos), using BLOSUM62-based TCRdist between CDR3 peptides within each V-J. Welch's t-statistics and random forest reduced approximately 520 V-J features to about 12, which were used in a naive Bayes classifier (R e1071). In TCRdb, the public reads were trimmed at Q25 with fastp and aligned with MiXCR, with productive beta chains retained. For every CDR3 protein sequence, its rows merge into one entry that carries the most common genes and DNA. TCRdb's processing, not the study's, gives the V and J calls here. For this sample there are some 600,000 distinct CDR3 sequences; about half appear just once. The top ten hold nearly 8.5% of the sample.

Worth noting for this clonotype: No cognate antigen has been identified for it. No much larger clone is present one base from it, and per-base qualities are unavailable.

V is clipped by 5 bases and J by 11 bases, and the sequence between their germline boundaries is 19 bases long. According to the germline V gene, CDR1 reads SQVTM and CDR2 reads ANQGSEA. The CDR3, cysteine through phenylalanine, is 13 amino acids long. Only the CDR3 DNA is retained, 39 bases long and in frame from the first base. Sequencing was carried out using peripheral blood or thyroid tissue (not recorded which). The rearrangement combines TRBV29-1 with TRBJ1-5, with a tentative D gene TRBD1 over 5 matching bases. The source is a young woman with Graves' hyperthyroidism. Donor details come from another sample of the same person, matched by shared clones. In nucleotide form, the sequence is TGCAGCGTTCCTCAGGGAGGTACAGAGACCCAGCATTTT. Its protein product is CSVPQGGTETQHF.